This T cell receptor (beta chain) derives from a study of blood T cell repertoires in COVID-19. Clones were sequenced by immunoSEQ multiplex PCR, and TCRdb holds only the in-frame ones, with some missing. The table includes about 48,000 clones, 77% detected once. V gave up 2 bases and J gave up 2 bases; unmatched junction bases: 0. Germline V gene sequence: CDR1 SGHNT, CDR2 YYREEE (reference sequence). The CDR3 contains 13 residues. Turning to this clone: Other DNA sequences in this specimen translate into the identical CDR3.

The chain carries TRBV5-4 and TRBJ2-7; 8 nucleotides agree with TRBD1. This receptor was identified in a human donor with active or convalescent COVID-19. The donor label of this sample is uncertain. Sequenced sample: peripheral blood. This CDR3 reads CASSLQGAYEQYF. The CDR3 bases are TGTGCCAGCAGCTTACAGGGGGCCTACGAGCAGTACTTC.